This T cell receptor beta chain originates from a study of identical twins. This clonotype was found many times. Unmatched junction bases numbered 0, after V lost 0 bases and J lost 4 bases. CDR3 length: 15 residues. Germline lookup yields CDR1 LGHNA and CDR2 YNFKEQ. MiXCR was run by TCRdb on the 5' RACE reads, yielding one entry per CDR3 protein. Here the sample spans roughly 630,000 distinct CDR3 sequences, less than 9% being singletons. The data also belong to a second study, concerning yellow fever vaccine responses in identical twins.

What was sequenced was PBMCs. The V gene is TRBV4-2, the J gene TRBJ2-5; 12 bases are a match to TRBD2. This receptor was taken from a woman aged 18-29 years in good health. The CDR3 reads CASSQETSGGETQYF. The CDR3 nucleotides are TGTGCCAGCAGCCAAGAGACTAGCGGGGGAGAGACCCAGTACTTC.